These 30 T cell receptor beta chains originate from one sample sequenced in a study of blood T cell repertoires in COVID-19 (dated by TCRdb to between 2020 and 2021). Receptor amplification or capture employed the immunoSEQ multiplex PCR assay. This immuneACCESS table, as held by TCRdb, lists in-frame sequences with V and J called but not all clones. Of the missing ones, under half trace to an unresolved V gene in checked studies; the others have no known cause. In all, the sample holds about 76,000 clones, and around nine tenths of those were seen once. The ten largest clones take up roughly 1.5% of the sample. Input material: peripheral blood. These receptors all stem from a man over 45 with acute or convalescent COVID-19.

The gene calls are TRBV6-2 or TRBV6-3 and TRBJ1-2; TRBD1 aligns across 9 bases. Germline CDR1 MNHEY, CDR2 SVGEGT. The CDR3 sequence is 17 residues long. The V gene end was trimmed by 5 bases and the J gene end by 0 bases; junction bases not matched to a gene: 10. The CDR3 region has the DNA TGTGCCAGCAGTACCCGGGACAGGGTCTCACCTAACTATGGCTACACCTTC. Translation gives CASSTRDRVSPNYGYTF.

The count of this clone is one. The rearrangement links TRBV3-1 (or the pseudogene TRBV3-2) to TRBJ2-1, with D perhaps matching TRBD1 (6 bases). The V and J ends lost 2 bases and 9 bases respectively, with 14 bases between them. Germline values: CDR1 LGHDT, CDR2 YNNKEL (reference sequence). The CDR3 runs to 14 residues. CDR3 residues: CASSQHTGKGEQFF. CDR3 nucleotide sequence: TGTGCCAGCAGCCAACACACAGGGAAGGGTGAGCAGTTCTTC.

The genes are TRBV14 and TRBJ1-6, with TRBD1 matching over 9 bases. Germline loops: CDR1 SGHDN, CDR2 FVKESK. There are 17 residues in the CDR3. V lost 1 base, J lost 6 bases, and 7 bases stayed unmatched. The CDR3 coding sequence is TGTGCCAGCAGCCAAGCGGACAGGGGAAAAATTAATTCACCCCTCCACTTT. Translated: CASSQADRGKINSPLHF.

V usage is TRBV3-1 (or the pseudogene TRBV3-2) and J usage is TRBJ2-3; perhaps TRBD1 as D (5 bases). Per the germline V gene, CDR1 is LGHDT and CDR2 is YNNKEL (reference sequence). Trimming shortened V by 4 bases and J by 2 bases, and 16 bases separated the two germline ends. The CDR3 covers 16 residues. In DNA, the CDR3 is TGTGCCAGCAGCCCGGTCTTTGGCAGGGCCACAGATACGCAGTATTTT. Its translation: CASSPVFGRATDTQYF.

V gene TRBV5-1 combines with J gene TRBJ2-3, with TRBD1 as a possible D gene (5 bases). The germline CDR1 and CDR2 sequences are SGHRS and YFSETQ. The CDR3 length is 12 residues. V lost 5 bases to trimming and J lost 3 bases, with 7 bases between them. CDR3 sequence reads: CASRRGTDTQYF. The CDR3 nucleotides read TGCGCCAGCAGAAGGGGTACAGATACGCAGTATTTT. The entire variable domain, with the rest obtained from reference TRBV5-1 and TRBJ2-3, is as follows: KAGVTQTPRYLIKTRGQQVTLSCSPISGHRSVSWYQQTPGQGLQFLFEYFSETQRNKGNFPGRFSGRQFSNSRSEMNVSTLELGDSALYLCASRRGTDTQYFGPGTRLTVL.

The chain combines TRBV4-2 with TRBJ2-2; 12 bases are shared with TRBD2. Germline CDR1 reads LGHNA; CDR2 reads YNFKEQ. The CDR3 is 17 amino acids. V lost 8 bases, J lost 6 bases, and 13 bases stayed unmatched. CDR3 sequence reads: CASSLAGGRIFPGELFF. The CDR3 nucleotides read TGTGCCAGCTCTCTAGCGGGGGGGCGTATCTTTCCCGGGGAGCTGTTTTTT.

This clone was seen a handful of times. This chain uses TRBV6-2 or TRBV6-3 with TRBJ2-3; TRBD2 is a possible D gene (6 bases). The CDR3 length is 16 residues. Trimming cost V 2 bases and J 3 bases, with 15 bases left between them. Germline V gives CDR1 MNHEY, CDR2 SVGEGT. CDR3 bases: TGTGCCAGCAGTTACACCAGGGAGGATGGGACAGATACGCAGTATTTT. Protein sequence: CASSYTREDGTDTQYF.

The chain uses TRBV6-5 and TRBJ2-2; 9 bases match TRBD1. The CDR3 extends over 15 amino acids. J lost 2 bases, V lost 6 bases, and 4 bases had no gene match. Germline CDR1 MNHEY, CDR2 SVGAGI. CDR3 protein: CASRAGQGNTGELFF. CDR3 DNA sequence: TGTGCCAGCAGGGCGGGACAGGGAAACACCGGGGAGCTGTTTTTT.

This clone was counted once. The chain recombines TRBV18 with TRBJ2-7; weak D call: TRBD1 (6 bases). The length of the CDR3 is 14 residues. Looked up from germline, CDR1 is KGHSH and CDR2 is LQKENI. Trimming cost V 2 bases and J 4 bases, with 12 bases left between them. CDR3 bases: TGTGCCAGCTCACCAACCGGGACAACGTACGAGCAGTACTTC. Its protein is CASSPTGTTYEQYF. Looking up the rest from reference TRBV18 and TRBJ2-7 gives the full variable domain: NAGVMQNPRHLVRRRGQEARLRCSPMKGHSHVYWYRQLPEEGLKFMVYLQKENIIDESGMPKERFSAEFPKEGPSILRIQQVVRGDSAAYFCASSPTGTTYEQYFGPGTRLTVT.

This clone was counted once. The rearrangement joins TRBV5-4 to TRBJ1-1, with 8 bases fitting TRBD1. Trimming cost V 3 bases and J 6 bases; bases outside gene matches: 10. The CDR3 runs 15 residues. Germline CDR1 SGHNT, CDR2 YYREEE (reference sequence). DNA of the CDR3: TGTGCCAGCAGCTCCAACGCACAGGGGGTATCTGAAGCTTTCTTT. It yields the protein CASSSNAQGVSEAFF.

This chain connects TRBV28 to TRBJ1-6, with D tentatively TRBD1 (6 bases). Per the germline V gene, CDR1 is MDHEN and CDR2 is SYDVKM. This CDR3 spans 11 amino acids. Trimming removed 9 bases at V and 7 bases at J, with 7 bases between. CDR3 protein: CASGQNSPLHF. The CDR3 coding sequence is TGTGCCAGTGGACAGAATTCACCCCTCCACTTT.

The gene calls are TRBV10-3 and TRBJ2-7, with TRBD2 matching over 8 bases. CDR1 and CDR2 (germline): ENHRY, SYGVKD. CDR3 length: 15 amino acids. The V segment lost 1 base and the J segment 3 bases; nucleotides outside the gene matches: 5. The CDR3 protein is CAISELREVGYEQYF. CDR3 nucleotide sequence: TGTGCCATCAGTGAGTTGCGGGAGGTGGGCTACGAGCAGTACTTC.

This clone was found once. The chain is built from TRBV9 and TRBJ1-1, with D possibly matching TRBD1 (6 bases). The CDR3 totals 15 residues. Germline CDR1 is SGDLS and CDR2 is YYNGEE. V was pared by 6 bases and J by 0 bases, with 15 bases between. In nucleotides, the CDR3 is TGTGCCAGCACCCCCCGGGGACACTTGAACACTGAAGCTTTCTTT. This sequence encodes CASTPRGHLNTEAFF.

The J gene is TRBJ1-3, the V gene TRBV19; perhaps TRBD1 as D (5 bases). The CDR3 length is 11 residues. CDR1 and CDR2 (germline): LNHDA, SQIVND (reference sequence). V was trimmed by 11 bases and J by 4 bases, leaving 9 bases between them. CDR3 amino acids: CAPQGGNTIYF. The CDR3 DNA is TGTGCCCCCCAGGGAGGAAACACCATATATTTT.

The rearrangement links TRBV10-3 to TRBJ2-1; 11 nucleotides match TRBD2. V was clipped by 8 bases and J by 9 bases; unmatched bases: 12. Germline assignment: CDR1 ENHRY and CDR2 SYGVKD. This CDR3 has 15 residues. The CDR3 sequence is CAIQGLAGWSGEQFF. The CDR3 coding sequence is TGTGCCATCCAAGGACTAGCGGGCTGGTCCGGTGAGCAGTTCTTC.

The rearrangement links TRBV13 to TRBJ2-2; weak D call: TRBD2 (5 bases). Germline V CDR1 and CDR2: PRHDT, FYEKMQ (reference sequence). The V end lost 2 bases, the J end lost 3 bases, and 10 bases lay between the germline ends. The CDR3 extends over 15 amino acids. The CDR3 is CASSLRADYTGELFF. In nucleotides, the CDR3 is TGTGCCAGCAGCTTACGCGCGGACTACACCGGGGAGCTGTTTTTT.

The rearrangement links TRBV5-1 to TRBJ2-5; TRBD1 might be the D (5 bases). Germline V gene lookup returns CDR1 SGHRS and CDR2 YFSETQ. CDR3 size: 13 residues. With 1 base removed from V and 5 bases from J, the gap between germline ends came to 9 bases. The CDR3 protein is CASSLNRIETQYF. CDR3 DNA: TGCGCCAGCAGCTTGAACAGGATTGAGACCCAGTACTTC.

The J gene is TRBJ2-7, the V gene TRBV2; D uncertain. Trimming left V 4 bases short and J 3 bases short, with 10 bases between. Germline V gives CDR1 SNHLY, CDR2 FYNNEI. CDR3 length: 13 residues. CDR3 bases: TGTGCCAGCAGTGCACGACTCAACTACGAGCAGTACGTC. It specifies CASSARLNYEQYV.

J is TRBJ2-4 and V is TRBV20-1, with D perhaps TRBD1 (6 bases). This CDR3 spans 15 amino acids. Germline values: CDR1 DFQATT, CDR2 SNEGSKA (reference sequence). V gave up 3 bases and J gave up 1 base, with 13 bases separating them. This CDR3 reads CSASKTGQAKNIQYF. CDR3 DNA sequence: TGCAGTGCTAGTAAAACAGGGCAGGCCAAAAACATTCAGTACTTC.

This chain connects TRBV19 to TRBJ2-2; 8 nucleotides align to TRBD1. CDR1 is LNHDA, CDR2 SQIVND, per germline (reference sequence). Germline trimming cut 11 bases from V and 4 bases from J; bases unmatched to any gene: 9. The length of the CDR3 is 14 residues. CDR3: CASLDRAVTGELFF. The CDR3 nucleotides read TGTGCCTCCCTGGACAGGGCGGTCACCGGGGAGCTGTTTTTT.

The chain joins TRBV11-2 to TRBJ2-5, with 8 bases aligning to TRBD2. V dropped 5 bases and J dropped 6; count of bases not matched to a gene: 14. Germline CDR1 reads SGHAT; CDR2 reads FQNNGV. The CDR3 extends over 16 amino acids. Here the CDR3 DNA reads TGTGCCAGCAGCCCCCTTACGCGGGGGGCAGCGCAGACCCAGTACTTC. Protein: CASSPLTRGAAQTQYF.

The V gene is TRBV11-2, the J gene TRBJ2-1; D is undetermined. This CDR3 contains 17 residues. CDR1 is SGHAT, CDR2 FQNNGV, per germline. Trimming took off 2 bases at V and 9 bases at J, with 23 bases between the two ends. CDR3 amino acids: CASSLSISERKRGEQFF. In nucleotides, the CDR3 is TGTGCCAGCAGCTTATCCATCTCGGAGCGAAAACGAGGTGAGCAGTTCTTC.

The CDR3 sequence: CAPLGGDISYGYTF. The CDR3 region has the DNA TGTGCCCCCCTAGGTGGGGACATTAGCTATGGCTACACCTTC. This chain joins TRBV28 and TRBJ1-2, with D tentatively TRBD1 (6 bases). Germline values: CDR1 MDHEN, CDR2 SYDVKM. The CDR3 covers 14 residues. Trimming took off 11 bases at V and 4 bases at J, with 20 bases between the two ends.

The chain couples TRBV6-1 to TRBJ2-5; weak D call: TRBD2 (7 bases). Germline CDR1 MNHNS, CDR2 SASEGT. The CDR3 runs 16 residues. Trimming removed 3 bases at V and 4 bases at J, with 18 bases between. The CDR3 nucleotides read TGTGCCAGCAGTGATGTGTGGGGGGGGCCGGGAGAGACCCAGTACTTC. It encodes CASSDVWGGPGETQYF.

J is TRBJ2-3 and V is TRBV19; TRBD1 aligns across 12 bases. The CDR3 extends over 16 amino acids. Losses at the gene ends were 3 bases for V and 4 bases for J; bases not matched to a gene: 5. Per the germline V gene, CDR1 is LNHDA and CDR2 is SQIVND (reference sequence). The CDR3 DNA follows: TGTGCCAGTAGTATTATCGGGACAGGGGGCCCAGATACGCAGTATTTT. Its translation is CASSIIGTGGPDTQYF.

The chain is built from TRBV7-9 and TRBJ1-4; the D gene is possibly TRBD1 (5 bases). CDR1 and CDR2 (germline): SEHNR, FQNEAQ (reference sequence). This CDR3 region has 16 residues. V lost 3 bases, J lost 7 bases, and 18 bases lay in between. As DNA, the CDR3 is TGTGCCAGCAGCTTCCTACCGGGAGGGGTAGGTGAAAAACTGTTTTTT. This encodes CASSFLPGGVGEKLFF.

CDR3 loop: CAWTGTGGYTF. The CDR3 coding sequence is TGTGCCTGGACCGGGACAGGGGGCTACACCTTC. The chain is built from TRBV30 and TRBJ1-2; 9 positions match TRBD1. The germline V gene has CDR1 GTSNPN and CDR2 SVGIG (reference sequence). Germline trimming cut 4 bases from V and 8 bases from J; bases unmatched to any gene: 2. The CDR3 runs 11 residues.

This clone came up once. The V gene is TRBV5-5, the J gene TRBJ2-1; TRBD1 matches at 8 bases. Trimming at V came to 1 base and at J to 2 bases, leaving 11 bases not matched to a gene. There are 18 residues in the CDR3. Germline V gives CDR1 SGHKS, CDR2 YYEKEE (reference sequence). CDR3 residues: CASSLLGGRGHPYNEQFF. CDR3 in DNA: TGTGCCAGCAGCTTGTTGGGGGGCAGGGGGCATCCCTACAATGAGCAGTTCTTC. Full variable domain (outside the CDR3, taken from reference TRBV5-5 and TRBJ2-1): DAGVTQSPTHLIKTRGQQVTLRCSPISGHKSVSWYQQVLGQGPQFIFQYYEKEERGRGNFPDRFSARQFPNYSSELNVNALLLGDSALYLCASSLLGGRGHPYNEQFFGPGTRLTVL.

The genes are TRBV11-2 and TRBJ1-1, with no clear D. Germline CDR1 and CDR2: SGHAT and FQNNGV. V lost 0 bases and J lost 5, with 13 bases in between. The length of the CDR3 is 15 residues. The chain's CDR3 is CASSLDPAEATEAFF. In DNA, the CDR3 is TGTGCCAGCAGCTTAGACCCAGCGGAGGCGACTGAAGCTTTCTTT. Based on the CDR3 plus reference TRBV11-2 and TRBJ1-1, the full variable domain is EAGVAQSPRYKIIEKRQSVAFWCNPISGHATLYWYQQILGQGPKLLIQFQNNGVVDDSQLPKDRFSAERLKGVDSTLKIQPAKLEDSAVYLCASSLDPAEATEAFFGQGTRLTVV.

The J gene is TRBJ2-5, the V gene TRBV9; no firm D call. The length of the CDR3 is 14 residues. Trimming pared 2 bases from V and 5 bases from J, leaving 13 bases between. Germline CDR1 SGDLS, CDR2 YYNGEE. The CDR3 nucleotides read TGTGCCAGCAGCGTCGACTTGATGGTGGAGACCCAGTACTTC. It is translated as CASSVDLMVETQYF.